The 24 T cell receptor beta chains below all came from one sample that was sequenced in a study of control samples from healthy donors and cancer patients. Method: immunoSEQ multiplex PCR; TCRdb's copy keeps in-frame clones and lacks some. The table has around 30,000 clones, approximately 94% seen once. The sequenced material came from blood. The source is a man in his sixties in good health.

This chain links TRBV19 with TRBJ1-2; D not certain. CDR1 and CDR2 from the germline V gene are LNHDA and SQIVND (reference sequence). This CDR3 has 10 residues. V was pared by 5 bases and J by 3 bases, with 1 base between. CDR3: CASSDYGYTF. CDR3 coding DNA: TGTGCCAGTAGTGACTATGGCTACACCTTC.

The rearrangement links TRBV19 to TRBJ2-5; TRBD1 matches at 12 bases. CDR3 length: 15 amino acids. CDR1 is LNHDA and CDR2 is SQIVND in the germline V gene (reference sequence). Unmatched junction bases numbered 5, after V lost 5 bases and J lost 4 bases. CDR3 in amino acids: CASSAGQGAGETQYF. The CDR3 region has the DNA TGTGCCAGTAGTGCGGGACAGGGGGCGGGAGAGACCCAGTACTTC.

The CDR3 nucleotides read TGCAGTGCTTCTTTCAATGAGCAGTTCTTC. It translates to CSASFNEQFF. The chain carries TRBV20-1 and TRBJ2-1; D unclear. The CDR3 runs to 10 residues. From germline, CDR1 is DFQATT and CDR2 SNEGSKA (reference sequence). The V end lost 5 bases, the J end lost 6 bases, and 5 bases lay between the germline ends.

This clone appeared once. The rearrangement links TRBV6-2 or TRBV6-3 to TRBJ1-6; a weak D match, TRBD1 (6 bases). V lost 3 bases, J lost 6 bases, and 18 bases lay in between. Germline CDR1 reads MNHEY; CDR2 reads SVGEGT. The CDR3 contains 17 residues. The CDR3 reads CASSYRGGWSPNSPLHF. The CDR3 nucleotides are TGTGCCAGCAGTTATCGTGGGGGCTGGTCCCCTAATTCACCCCTCCACTTT.

The V and J genes are TRBV11-2 and TRBJ1-6; 7 nucleotides agree with TRBD1. CDR1 is SGHAT and CDR2 is FQNNGV in the germline V gene. CDR3 length: 14 residues. V trimming: 4 bases; J trimming: 8 bases; junction bases outside the gene matches: 5. The CDR3 coding sequence is TGTGCCAGCAGCTGGCAGGGGGGGGATTCACCCCTCCACTTT. This translates into CASSWQGGDSPLHF.

The J gene is TRBJ1-2, the V gene TRBV6-2 or TRBV6-3; D is uncertain. The CDR3 runs 12 residues. CDR1 MNHEY and CDR2 SVGEGT come from the germline V gene. Trimming cost V 5 bases and J 4 bases, with 8 bases left between them. In DNA, the CDR3 is TGTGCCAGCAGTACGGGCCTCTATGGCTACACCTTC. It encodes CASSTGLYGYTF.

This clone was counted a single time. The chain is built from TRBV29-1 and TRBJ1-2, with 8 bases that match TRBD1. The germline V gene encodes CDR1 SQVTM and CDR2 ANQGSEA. The CDR3 is 17 residues long. Germline trimming cut 1 base from V and 7 bases from J; bases unmatched to any gene: 17. CDR3 sequence reads: CSVEGQGQAYGGSGYTF. The CDR3 nucleotides read TGCAGCGTTGAAGGGCAGGGACAGGCGTATGGGGGGAGTGGCTACACCTTC.

This clone was counted a single time. The chain combines TRBV24-1 with TRBJ2-1; D gene unclear. V dropped 9 bases and J dropped 4 bases, with 0 bases sitting between them. This CDR3 is 9 amino acids long. CDR1 KGHDR and CDR2 SFDVKD come from the germline V gene. In DNA, the CDR3 is TGTGCCACCTACAATGAGCAGTTCTTC. It translates to CATYNEQFF.

The V call is TRBV18, the J call TRBJ1-1; tentative D call: TRBD1 (5 bases). The CDR3 consists of 13 residues. Germline loops: CDR1 KGHSH, CDR2 LQKENI. The V end was cut by 4 bases, the J end by 0 bases, with 6 bases between. The CDR3 region has the DNA TGTGCCAGCTCACAGGGGATGAACACTGAAGCTTTCTTT. Amino acids: CASSQGMNTEAFF.

This chain links TRBV11-2 with TRBJ2-7; 9 bases are a match to TRBD1. The ends lost 4 bases at V and 7 bases at J; junction bases unmatched: 11. The CDR3 runs to 15 residues. Germline CDR1 SGHAT, CDR2 FQNNGV. The CDR3 here is CASSWGQGKLGEQYF. As DNA, the CDR3 is TGTGCCAGCAGCTGGGGACAGGGAAAGTTGGGAGAGCAGTACTTC. Full variable domain (outside the CDR3, taken from reference TRBV11-2 and TRBJ2-7): EAGVAQSPRYKIIEKRQSVAFWCNPISGHATLYWYQQILGQGPKLLIQFQNNGVVDDSQLPKDRFSAERLKGVDSTLKIQPAKLEDSAVYLCASSWGQGKLGEQYFGPGTRLTVT.

The chain is built from TRBV6-5 and TRBJ2-7; D is perhaps TRBD1 (5 bases). The CDR3 has 14 amino acids. Deletions cut 7 bases from V and 0 bases from J, with 13 bases between. CDR1 and CDR2 (germline): MNHEY, SVGAGI. The CDR3, as DNA: TGTGCCAGCATCCTGTCTAGGGGCTCCTACGAGCAGTACTTC. Encoded protein: CASILSRGSYEQYF.

V usage is TRBV10-3 and J usage is TRBJ1-1, with D perhaps matching TRBD1 (5 bases). Germline CDR1 and CDR2: ENHRY and SYGVKD. There are 14 residues in the CDR3. Deletions cut 3 bases from V and 4 bases from J, with 12 bases between. Here the CDR3 DNA reads TGTGCCATCAGTGACCCAGGGATGGTCACTGAAGCTTTCTTT. The encoded protein is CAISDPGMVTEAFF.

This chain connects TRBV6-5 to TRBJ1-1; D may be TRBD1 (5 bases). V shed 8 bases and J shed 5 bases, with 18 bases lying between them. This CDR3 spans 14 amino acids. Germline CDR1 is MNHEY and CDR2 is SVGAGI. This CDR3 reads CASRDRRGGTEAFF. In DNA form, the CDR3 reads TGTGCCAGCCGAGACCGAAGGGGAGGGACTGAAGCTTTCTTT.

This chain links TRBV19 with TRBJ2-3; D uncertain. The CDR3 sequence is 14 residues long. Between the trimmed V and J ends, which lost 7 bases and 1 base, there was a span of 12 bases. CDR1 LNHDA and CDR2 SQIVND come from the germline V gene (reference sequence). CDR3 coding DNA: TGTGCCAGTAAGAGAAGCTCCGGCACAGATACGCAGTATTTT. This encodes CASKRSSGTDTQYF.

This clone was detected only once. The rearrangement joins TRBV9 to TRBJ2-2, with D perhaps being TRBD1 or TRBD2 (5 bases each). Between the trimmed V and J ends, which lost 3 bases and 6 bases, there was a span of 12 bases. This CDR3 contains 14 residues. The V gene's germline CDR1 is SGDLS and CDR2 YYNGEE. The CDR3 region is CASSGGPKAGELFF. The CDR3 coding sequence is TGTGCCAGCAGCGGGGGACCGAAGGCCGGGGAGCTGTTTTTT.

CDR3 nucleotide sequence: TGTGCCAGCAGCCCGGGAGTACTAGCAACTAATGAAAAACTGTTTTTT. Translating it yields CASSPGVLATNEKLFF. V is TRBV7-8 and J is TRBJ1-4; D is ambiguous. This CDR3 is 16 amino acids long. Deletions cut 5 bases from V and 0 bases from J, with 13 bases between. Germline CDR1 and CDR2: SGHVS and FQNEAQ.

The chain is built from TRBV7-8 and TRBJ2-3, with 9 bases aligning to TRBD2. Losses at the gene ends were 4 bases for V and 0 bases for J; bases not matched to a gene: 5. Germline-derived CDR1 and CDR2 are SGHVS and FQNEAQ. The CDR3 has 16 residues. The CDR3 here is CASSSQRGVSTDTQYF. In nucleotides, the CDR3 is TGTGCCAGCAGCTCCCAGCGGGGGGTAAGCACAGATACGCAGTATTTT.

This clone was seen only once. This chain's CDR3 is CASSRETGDYNEQFF. DNA for the CDR3: TGTGCCAGCAGTAGGGAGACAGGGGACTACAATGAGCAGTTCTTC. The J gene is TRBJ2-1, the V gene TRBV6-4; 8 bases fit TRBD1. Germline-derived CDR1 and CDR2 are MRHNA and SNTAGT. The length of the CDR3 is 15 residues. The J segment lost 3 bases and the V segment lost 5 bases, leaving 6 bases of the junction unmatched.

This clone was counted once. This chain connects TRBV7-6 to TRBJ1-4; D is possibly TRBD1 (5 bases). With 1 base removed from V and 8 bases from J, the gap between germline ends came to 11 bases. Germline V CDR1 and CDR2: SGHVS, FNYEAQ. This CDR3 region has 14 residues. CDR3 nucleotides: TGTGCCAGCAGCTTAGGATCAGGGAGAGAAAAACTGTTTTTT. Protein sequence: CASSLGSGREKLFF.

The V and J genes are TRBV5-4 and TRBJ1-6; possibly TRBD1 for D (5 bases). Germline V gene data show CDR1 as SGHNT and CDR2 as YYREEE (reference sequence). The CDR3 sequence is 15 residues long. The ends were cut back, 2 bases at V and 5 bases at J, with 11 bases in the middle. Written as DNA, the CDR3 is TGTGCCAGCAGCTTCCTAGGACAAGATAATTCACCCCTCCACTTT. Protein sequence: CASSFLGQDNSPLHF.

CDR3: CASSPFPGGTYEQYF. In DNA form, the CDR3 reads TGTGCCAGCAGCCCCTTCCCAGGGGGTACCTACGAGCAGTACTTC. The rearrangement joins TRBV7-2 to TRBJ2-7; TRBD1 agrees at 7 bases. Trimming removed 5 bases from V and 2 bases from J; junction bases left unmatched: 9. Germline lookup yields CDR1 SGHTA and CDR2 FQGNSA. There are 15 residues in the CDR3.

The gene calls are TRBV18 and TRBJ2-6; the match to TRBD1 covers 8 bases. Germline assignment: CDR1 KGHSH and CDR2 LQKENI. The CDR3 consists of 18 residues. Germline trimming cut 1 base from V and 3 bases from J; bases unmatched to any gene: 8. The CDR3 bases are TGTGCCAGCTCACCACTTGGACAGGGTGTAGGTGGGGCCAACGTCCTGACTTTC. It encodes CASSPLGQGVGGANVLTF.

The chain has TRBV5-1 and TRBJ2-5, with 13 bases identical to TRBD2. Trimming removed 2 bases from V and 1 base from J; junction bases left unmatched: 2. Germline V gene lookup returns CDR1 SGHRS and CDR2 YFSETQ. The CDR3 runs 16 residues. CDR3 nucleotides: TGCGCCAGCAGCTTTCGACTAGCGGGGGGCCAAGAGACCCAGTACTTC. Its protein product is CASSFRLAGGQETQYF.

This clone was observed a few times. The genes are TRBV18 and TRBJ2-7; a weak D match, TRBD1 (6 bases). This CDR3 is 14 amino acids long. The germline V gene has CDR1 KGHSH and CDR2 LQKENI. The V end lost 4 bases, the J end lost 4 bases, and 14 bases lay between the germline ends. The DNA of the CDR3 is TGTGCCAGCTCACGGGACACCAAACCTTACGAGCAGTACTTC. Translated, it gives CASSRDTKPYEQYF.